Listed below are T cell receptor beta chains from one sample, sequenced in a study of shared clonotypes between healthy human individuals. Sequencing used immunoSEQ multiplex PCR; TCRdb keeps in-frame clones, though not all of them. In the table there are millions of clones, roughly 92% of which are singletons. Sequencing was carried out using naive CD4+ T cells sorted from blood. Receptor source: a man between 18 and 35 years old in good health. Each CDR3 is given with its conserved first and last residue. Fields, in order: V gene, J gene, clone size, CDR3 length, D gene, CDR3 protein, CDR3 DNA. The D gene is left open where the match is weak. Expanded clones are given a class, and other clones once, few, many or no size at all.

v_gene: TRBV18
j_gene: TRBJ2-7
abundance: NA
len: 15
d_gene: TRBD1
CDR3aa: CASSQGQGAFYEQYF
CDR3nt: TGTGCCAGCTCACAGGGACAGGGGGCATTTTACGAGCAGTACTTC

v_gene: TRBV18
j_gene: TRBJ1-1
abundance: NA
len: 15
d_gene: NA
CDR3aa: CASSPMGGSNTEAFF
CDR3nt: TGTGCCAGCTCGCCTATGGGGGGTTCGAACACTGAAGCTTTCTTT

v_gene: TRBV28
j_gene: TRBJ2-1
abundance: once
len: 17
d_gene: NA
CDR3aa: CASSPRSRVNSYNEQFF
CDR3nt: TGTGCCAGCAGTCCTCGTTCTAGGGTGAACTCCTACAATGAGCAGTTCTTC

v_gene: TRBV18
j_gene: TRBJ2-5
abundance: NA
len: 16
d_gene: TRBD2
CDR3aa: CASSPLAGAHQETQYF
CDR3nt: TGTGCCAGCTCACCTCTAGCGGGAGCACACCAAGAGACCCAGTACTTC

v_gene: TRBV2
j_gene: TRBJ1-1
abundance: few
len: 13
d_gene: NA
CDR3aa: CASMGQGHTEAFF
CDR3nt: TGTGCCAGCATGGGGCAGGGACACACTGAAGCTTTCTTT

v_gene: TRBV7-9
j_gene: TRBJ1-5
abundance: NA
len: 14
d_gene: TRBD1
CDR3aa: CASSLGGGTQPQHF
CDR3nt: TGTGCCAGCAGCTTAGGAGGGGGCACTCAGCCCCAGCATTTT

v_gene: TRBV5-4
j_gene: TRBJ1-6
abundance: NA
len: 15
d_gene: NA
CDR3aa: CASSWAGTVQTPLHF
CDR3nt: TGTGCCAGCAGCTGGGCCGGGACCGTCCAGACACCCCTCCACTTT

v_gene: TRBV6-5
j_gene: TRBJ2-2
abundance: NA
len: 16
d_gene: TRBD1
CDR3aa: CASSYPGTGRGRELFF
CDR3nt: TGTGCCAGCAGTTACCCCGGGACAGGGCGGGGCAGGGAGCTGTTTTTT

v_gene: TRBV5-6
j_gene: TRBJ2-5
abundance: NA
len: 16
d_gene: NA
CDR3aa: CASSFVAFPGQETQYF
CDR3nt: TGTGCCAGCAGCTTTGTTGCCTTCCCCGGACAAGAGACCCAGTACTTC

v_gene: TRBV30
j_gene: TRBJ1-2
abundance: once
len: 17
d_gene: NA
CDR3aa: CAWSVFGGSGDTYGYTF
CDR3nt: TGTGCCTGGAGTGTTTTCGGGGGTTCGGGAGATACTTATGGCTACACCTTC

v_gene: TRBV28
j_gene: TRBJ1-1
abundance: NA
len: 15
d_gene: NA
CDR3aa: CASSESGRMNTEAFF
CDR3nt: TGTGCCAGCAGTGAGAGTGGACGGATGAACACTGAAGCTTTCTTT

v_gene: TRBV11-3
j_gene: TRBJ2-2
abundance: NA
len: 14
d_gene: NA
CDR3aa: CASSETTTTGELFF
CDR3nt: TGTGCCAGCAGTGAGACAACAACCACCGGGGAGCTGTTTTTT

v_gene: TRBV18
j_gene: TRBJ2-1
abundance: NA
len: 15
d_gene: TRBD2
CDR3aa: CASSPRIAGDNEQFF
CDR3nt: TGTGCCAGCTCACCCAGGATAGCGGGGGACAATGAGCAGTTCTTC

v_gene: TRBV27
j_gene: TRBJ2-6
abundance: NA
len: 15
d_gene: NA
CDR3aa: CASSRQYSGANVLTF
CDR3nt: TGTGCCAGCAGTCGACAGTACTCTGGGGCCAACGTCCTGACTTTC

v_gene: TRBV18
j_gene: TRBJ2-7
abundance: NA
len: 16
d_gene: NA
CDR3aa: CASSPNLGPQNNEQYF
CDR3nt: TGTGCCAGCTCACCAAATTTAGGTCCCCAAAATAACGAGCAGTACTTC

v_gene: TRBV5-1
j_gene: TRBJ1-1
abundance: once
len: 13
d_gene: NA
CDR3aa: CASSLTGPAEAFF
CDR3nt: TGCGCCAGCAGCTTAACAGGGCCAGCTGAAGCTTTCTTT

v_gene: TRBV5-4
j_gene: TRBJ2-4
abundance: NA
len: 13
d_gene: TRBD1
CDR3aa: CASSWGQGDIQYF
CDR3nt: TGTGCCAGCAGCTGGGGACAGGGAGACATTCAGTACTTC